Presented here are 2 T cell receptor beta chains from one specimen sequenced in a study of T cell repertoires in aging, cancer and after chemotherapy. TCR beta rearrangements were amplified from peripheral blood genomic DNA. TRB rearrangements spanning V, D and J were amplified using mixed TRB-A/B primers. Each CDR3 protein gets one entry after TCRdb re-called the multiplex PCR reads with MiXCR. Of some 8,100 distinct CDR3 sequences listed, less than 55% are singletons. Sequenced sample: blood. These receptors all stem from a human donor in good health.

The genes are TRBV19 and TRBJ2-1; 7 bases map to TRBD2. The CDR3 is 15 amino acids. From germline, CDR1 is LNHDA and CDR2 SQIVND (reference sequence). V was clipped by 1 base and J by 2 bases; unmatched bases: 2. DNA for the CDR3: TGTGCCAGTAGTATAGCGGGAGGACCCTACAATGAGCAGTTCTTC. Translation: CASSIAGGPYNEQFF.

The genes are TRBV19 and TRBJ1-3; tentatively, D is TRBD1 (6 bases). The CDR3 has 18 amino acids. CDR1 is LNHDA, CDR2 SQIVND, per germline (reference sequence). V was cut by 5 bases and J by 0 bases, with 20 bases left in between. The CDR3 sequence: CASSGARIRGLSGNTIYF. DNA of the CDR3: TGTGCCAGTAGTGGGGCTCGGATTCGGGGGCTCTCTGGAAACACCATATATTTT. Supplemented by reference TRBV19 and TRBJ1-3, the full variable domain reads DGGITQSPKYLFRKEGQNVTLSCEQNLNHDAMYWYRQDPGQGLRLIYYSQIVNDFQKGDIAEGYSVSREKKESFPLTVTSAQKNPTAFYLCASSGARIRGLSGNTIYFGEGSWLTVV.